This T cell receptor (beta chain) was sequenced in a study of T-cell reconstitution after alpha-beta-depleted transplantation in children. The authors prepared the TCRbeta library with unique molecular identifiers. TCRdb fed the PCR reads into MiXCR, producing one record per CDR3 protein. Of about 610,000 distinct CDR3 sequences in the sample, 10% were seen once. This clonotype was recorded many times. This TCR was sampled from a human donor who donated a stem cell graft to a child with acute myeloid leukemia. This specimen was PBMCs from the stem cell graft donor, taken from the stem cell graft.

In DNA form, the CDR3 reads TGCGCCAGCAGCTTGGGCGCGGGTACAGATACGCAGTATTTT. Its translation: CASSLGAGTDTQYF. This chain uses TRBV5-1 with TRBJ2-3; possible D gene TRBD2, 5 bases. Deletions cut 0 bases from V and 3 bases from J, with 8 bases between. Germline-derived CDR1 and CDR2 are SGHRS and YFSETQ. This CDR3 region has 14 residues.